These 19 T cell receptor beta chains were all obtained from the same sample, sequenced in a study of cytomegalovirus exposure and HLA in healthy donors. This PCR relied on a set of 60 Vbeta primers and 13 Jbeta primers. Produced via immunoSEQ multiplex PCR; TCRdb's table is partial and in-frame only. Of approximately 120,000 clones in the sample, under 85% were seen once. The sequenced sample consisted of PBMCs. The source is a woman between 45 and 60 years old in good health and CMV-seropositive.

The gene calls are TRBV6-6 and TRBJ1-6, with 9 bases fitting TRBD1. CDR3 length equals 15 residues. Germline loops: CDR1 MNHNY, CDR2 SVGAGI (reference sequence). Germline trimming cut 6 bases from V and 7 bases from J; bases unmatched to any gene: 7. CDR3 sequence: CASSQGQGWNSPLHF. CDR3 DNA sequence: TGTGCCAGCAGCCAAGGACAGGGGTGGAATTCACCCCTCCACTTT.

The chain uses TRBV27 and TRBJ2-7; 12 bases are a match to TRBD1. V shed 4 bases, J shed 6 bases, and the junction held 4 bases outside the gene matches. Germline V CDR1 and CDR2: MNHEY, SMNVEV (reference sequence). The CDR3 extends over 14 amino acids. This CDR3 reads CASSSGQGASEQYF. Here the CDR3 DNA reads TGTGCCAGCAGTTCGGGACAGGGGGCATCCGAGCAGTACTTC.

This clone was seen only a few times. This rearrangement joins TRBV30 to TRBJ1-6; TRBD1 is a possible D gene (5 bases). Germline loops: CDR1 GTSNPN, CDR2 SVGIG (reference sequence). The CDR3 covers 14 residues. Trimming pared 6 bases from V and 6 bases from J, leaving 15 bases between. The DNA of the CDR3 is TGTGCCTGTCCCGGTGGAGGGGCTAATTCACCCCTCCACTTT. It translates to CACPGGGANSPLHF.

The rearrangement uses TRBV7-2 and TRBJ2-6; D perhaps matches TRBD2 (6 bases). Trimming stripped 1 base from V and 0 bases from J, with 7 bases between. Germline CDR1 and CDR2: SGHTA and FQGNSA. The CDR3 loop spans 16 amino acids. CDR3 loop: CASSLGRGSGANVLTF. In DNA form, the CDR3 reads TGTGCCAGCAGCTTAGGGAGGGGCTCTGGGGCCAACGTCCTGACTTTC.

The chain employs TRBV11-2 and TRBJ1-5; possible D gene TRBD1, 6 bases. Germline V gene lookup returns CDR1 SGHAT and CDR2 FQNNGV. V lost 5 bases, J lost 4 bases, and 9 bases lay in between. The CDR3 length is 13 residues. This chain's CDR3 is CASSLGQNQPQHF. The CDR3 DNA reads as TGTGCCAGCAGCCTCGGACAGAATCAGCCCCAGCATTTT.

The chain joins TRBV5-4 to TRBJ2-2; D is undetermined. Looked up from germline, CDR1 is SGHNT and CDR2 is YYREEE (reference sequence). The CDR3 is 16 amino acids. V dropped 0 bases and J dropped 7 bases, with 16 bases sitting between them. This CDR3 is CASSLGATRISGELFF. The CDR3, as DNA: TGTGCCAGCAGCTTGGGGGCAACTCGTATCAGCGGGGAGCTGTTTTTT.

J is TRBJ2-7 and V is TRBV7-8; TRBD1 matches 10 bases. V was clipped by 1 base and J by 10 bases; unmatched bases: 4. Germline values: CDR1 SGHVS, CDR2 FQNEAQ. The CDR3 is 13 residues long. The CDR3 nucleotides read TGTGCCAGCAGCTTAGGGGGACAGGGGTTTCAGTACTTC. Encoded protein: CASSLGGQGFQYF.

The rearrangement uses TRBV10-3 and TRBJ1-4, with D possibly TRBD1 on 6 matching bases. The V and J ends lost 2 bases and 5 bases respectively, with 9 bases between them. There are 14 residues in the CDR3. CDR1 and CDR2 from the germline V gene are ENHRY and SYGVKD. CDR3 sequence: CAISEGQKNEKLFF. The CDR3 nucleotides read TGTGCCATCAGTGAGGGACAGAAAAATGAAAAACTGTTTTTT.

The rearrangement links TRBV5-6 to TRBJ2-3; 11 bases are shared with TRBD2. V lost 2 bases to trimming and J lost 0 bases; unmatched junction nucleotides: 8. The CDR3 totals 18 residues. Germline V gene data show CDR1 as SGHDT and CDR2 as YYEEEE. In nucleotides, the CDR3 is TGTGCCAGCAGCTTTAATAGCGGGGGGGCTGGTAGCACAGATACGCAGTATTTT. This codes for CASSFNSGGAGSTDTQYF.

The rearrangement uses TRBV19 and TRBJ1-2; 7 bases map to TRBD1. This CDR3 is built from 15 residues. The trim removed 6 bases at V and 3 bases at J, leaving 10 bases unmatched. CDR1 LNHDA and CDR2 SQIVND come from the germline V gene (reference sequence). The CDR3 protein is CASSVARGGYYGYTF. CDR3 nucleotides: TGTGCCAGTAGCGTAGCTAGAGGGGGCTACTATGGCTACACCTTC.

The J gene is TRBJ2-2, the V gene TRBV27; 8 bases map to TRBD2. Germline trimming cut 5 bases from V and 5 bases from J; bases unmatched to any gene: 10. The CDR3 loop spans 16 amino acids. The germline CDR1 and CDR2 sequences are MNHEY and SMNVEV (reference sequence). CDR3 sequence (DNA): TGTGCCAGCAGTGCCTTAACTGCGGGGGGAACCGGGGAGCTGTTTTTT. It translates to CASSALTAGGTGELFF.

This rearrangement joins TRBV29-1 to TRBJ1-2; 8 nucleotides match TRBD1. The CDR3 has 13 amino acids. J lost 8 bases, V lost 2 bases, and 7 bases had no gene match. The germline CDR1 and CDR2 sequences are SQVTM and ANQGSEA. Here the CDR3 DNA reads TGCAGCGTTGAATCAGGGGGCGGTGTAGGCTACACCTTC. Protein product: CSVESGGGVGYTF.

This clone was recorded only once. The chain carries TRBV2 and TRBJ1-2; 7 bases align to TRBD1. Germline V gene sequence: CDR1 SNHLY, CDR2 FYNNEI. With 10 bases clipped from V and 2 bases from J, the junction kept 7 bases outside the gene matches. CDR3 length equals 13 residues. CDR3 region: CAIGTGENYGYTF. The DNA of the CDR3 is TGTGCCATTGGTACAGGGGAGAACTATGGCTACACCTTC.

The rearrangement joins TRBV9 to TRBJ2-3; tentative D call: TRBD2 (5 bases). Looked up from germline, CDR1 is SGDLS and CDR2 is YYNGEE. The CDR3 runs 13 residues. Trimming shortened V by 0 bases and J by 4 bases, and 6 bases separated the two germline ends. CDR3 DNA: TGTGCCAGCAGCGTAGACGGGGCAGATACGCAGTATTTT. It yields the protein CASSVDGADTQYF. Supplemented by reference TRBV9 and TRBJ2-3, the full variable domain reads DSGVTQTPKHLITATGQRVTLRCSPRSGDLSVYWYQQSLDQGLQFLIQYYNGEERAKGNILERFSAQQFPDLHSELNLSSLELGDSALYFCASSVDGADTQYFGPGTRLTVL.

The CDR3 region is CAISDARGGEKLFF. The CDR3 DNA reads as TGTGCCATCAGTGACGCCCGGGGGGGGGAAAAACTGTTTTTT. The chain uses TRBV10-3 and TRBJ1-4, with TRBD1 as a possible D gene (5 bases). V lost 3 bases and J lost 8, with 13 bases in between. This CDR3 has 14 residues. Germline V lookup: CDR1 ENHRY, CDR2 SYGVKD.

The DNA for the CDR3 is TGTGCCAGCAGCCCAGGGACTCACCGCACAGATACGCAGTATTTT. It translates to CASSPGTHRTDTQYF. This rearrangement joins TRBV9 to TRBJ2-3; a weak D match, TRBD2 (6 bases). The CDR3 totals 15 residues. V was shortened by 4 bases and J by 1 base, with 13 bases between the two germline ends. Germline V gene data show CDR1 as SGDLS and CDR2 as YYNGEE.

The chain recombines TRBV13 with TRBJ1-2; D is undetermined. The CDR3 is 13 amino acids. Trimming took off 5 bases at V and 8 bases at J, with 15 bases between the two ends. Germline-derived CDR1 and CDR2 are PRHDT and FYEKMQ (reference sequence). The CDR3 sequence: CASSPSGVRGYTF. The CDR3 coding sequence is TGTGCCAGCAGCCCGTCCGGTGTCCGGGGCTACACCTTC.

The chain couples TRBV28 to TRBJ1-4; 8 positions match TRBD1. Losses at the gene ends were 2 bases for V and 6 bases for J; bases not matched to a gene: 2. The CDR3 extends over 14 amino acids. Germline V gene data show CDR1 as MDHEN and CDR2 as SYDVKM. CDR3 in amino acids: CASSLQGADEKLFF. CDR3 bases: TGTGCCAGCAGTTTACAGGGGGCGGATGAAAAACTGTTTTTT.

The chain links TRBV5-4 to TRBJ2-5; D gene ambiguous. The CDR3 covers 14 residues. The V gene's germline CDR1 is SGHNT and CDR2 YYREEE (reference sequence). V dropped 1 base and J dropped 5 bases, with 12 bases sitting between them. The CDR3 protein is CASSLNRLEETQYF. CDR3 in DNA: TGTGCCAGCAGCTTGAACCGGTTGGAGGAGACCCAGTACTTC.